This T cell receptor (beta chain) was sequenced in a study of T-cell reconstitution after alpha-beta-depleted transplantation in children. Study results and limitations: Several hundred graft clones that had expanded were reportedly the source of alpha-beta T cells about two months after transplant. Some patients showed high day-60 TCRbeta diversity, which derived from surviving recipient T cells and thymic progenitors.

Note on this clonotype: Its target is unknown.

Library preparation (for TCRbeta) was performed with unique molecular identifiers. A single record per CDR3 protein comes from TCRdb applying MiXCR to the PCR reads. The sample holds approximately 650,000 distinct CDR3 sequences, around 14% seen once. The CDR3 totals 13 residues. The ends lost 4 bases at V and 6 bases at J; junction bases unmatched: 2. CDR1 and CDR2 from the germline V gene are SGHDN and FVKESK. Sequencing was performed on PBMCs, taken before TCRalphabeta/CD19-depleted stem cell transplant. This TCR was recovered from a girl aged 2 to 10 with congenital amegakaryocytic thrombocytopenia, due to receive a stem cell transplant. This sequence joins TRBV14 and TRBJ2-3; TRBD1 matches at 9 bases. The DNA of the CDR3 is TGTGCCAGCAGCCGGGACAGGGTGGATACGCAGTATTTT. Residues: CASSRDRVDTQYF.